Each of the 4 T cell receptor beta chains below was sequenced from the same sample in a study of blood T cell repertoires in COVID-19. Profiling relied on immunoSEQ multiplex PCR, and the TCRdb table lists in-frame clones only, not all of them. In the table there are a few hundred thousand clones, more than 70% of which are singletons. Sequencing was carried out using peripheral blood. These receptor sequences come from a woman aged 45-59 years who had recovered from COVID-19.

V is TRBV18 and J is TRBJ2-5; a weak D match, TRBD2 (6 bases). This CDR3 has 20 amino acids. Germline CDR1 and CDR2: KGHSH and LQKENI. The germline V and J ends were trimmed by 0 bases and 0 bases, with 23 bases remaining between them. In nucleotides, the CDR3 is TGTGCCAGCTCACCACCATCGAGTGCGGGACGGGGCTTGTACCAAGAGACCCAGTACTTC. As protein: CASSPPSSAGRGLYQETQYF.

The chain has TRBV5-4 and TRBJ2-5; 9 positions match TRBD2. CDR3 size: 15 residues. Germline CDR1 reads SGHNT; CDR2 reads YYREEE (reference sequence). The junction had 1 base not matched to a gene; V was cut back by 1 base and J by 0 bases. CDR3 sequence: CASSLLAGYQETQYF. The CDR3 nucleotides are TGTGCCAGCAGCTTGCTAGCGGGGTACCAAGAGACCCAGTACTTC.

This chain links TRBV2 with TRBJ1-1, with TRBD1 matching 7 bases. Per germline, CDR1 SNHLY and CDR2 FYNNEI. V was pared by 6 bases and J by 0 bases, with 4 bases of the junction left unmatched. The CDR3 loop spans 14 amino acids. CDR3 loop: CASRHRGLNTEAFF. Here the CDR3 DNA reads TGTGCCAGCAGACACAGGGGTTTGAACACTGAAGCTTTCTTT.

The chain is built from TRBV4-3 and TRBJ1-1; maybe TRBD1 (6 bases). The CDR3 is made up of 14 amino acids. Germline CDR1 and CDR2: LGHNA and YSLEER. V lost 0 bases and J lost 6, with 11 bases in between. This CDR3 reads CASSQDTGKAEAFF. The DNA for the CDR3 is TGCGCCAGCAGCCAAGATACAGGGAAGGCTGAAGCTTTCTTT.